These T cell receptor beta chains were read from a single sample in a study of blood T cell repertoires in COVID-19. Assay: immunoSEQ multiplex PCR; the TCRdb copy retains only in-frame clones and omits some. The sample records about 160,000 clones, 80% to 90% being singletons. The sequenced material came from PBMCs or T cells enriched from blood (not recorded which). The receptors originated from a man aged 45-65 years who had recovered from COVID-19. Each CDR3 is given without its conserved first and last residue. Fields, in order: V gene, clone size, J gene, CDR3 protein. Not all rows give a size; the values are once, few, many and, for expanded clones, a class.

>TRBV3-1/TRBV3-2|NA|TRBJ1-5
ASSQGTGYQPQH
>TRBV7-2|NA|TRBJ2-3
ASSVIAGRSTDTQY
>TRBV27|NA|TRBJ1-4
ASSLSYTGLNEKLF
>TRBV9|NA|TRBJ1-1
ASSYQPSPTEAF
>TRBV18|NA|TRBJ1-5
ASSLLAESNQPQH
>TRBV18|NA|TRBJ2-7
ASSPRRSYEQY
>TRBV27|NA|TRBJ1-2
ASSLSRGSHGYT
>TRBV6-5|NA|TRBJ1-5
ASSRTGGEGQPQH
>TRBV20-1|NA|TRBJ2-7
SASPATSGSYEQY
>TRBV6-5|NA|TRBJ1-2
ASREGYGYT
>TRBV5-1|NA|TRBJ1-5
ASSLGGSNQPQH
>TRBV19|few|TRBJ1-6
ASRTKTGMRNSPLH
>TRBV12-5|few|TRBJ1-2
ASGQGQIANYGYT
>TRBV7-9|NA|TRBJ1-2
ASSSLQETYGYT
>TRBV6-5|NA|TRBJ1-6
ASSNEGFSSPLH
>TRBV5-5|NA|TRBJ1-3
ASSLGLVGGSGNTIY
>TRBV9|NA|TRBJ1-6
ASSAGGIRNSPLH
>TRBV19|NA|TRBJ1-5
ASSWSGNNQPQH
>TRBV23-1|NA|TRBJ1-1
ASSQYGTVNTEAF
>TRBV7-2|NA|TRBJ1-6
ASSFALTRGSPLH
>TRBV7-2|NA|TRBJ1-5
ASSLAEGANQPQH
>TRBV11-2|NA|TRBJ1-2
ASSRGTGGNYGYT
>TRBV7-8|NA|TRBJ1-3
ASSLVALGNTIY
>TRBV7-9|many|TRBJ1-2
ASSSLRTGDANYGYT
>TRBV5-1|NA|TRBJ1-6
ASSSRIRQGSNSPLH
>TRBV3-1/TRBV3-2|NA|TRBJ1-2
ASSQDHGGRGYT
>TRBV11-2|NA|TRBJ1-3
ASSRTLYSGNTIY
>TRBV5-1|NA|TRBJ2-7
ASSHDRGPYEQY
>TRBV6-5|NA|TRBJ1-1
ASSYRRAGAPEAF
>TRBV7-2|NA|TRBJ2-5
ASSAMGGQETQY
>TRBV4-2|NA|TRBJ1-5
ASSQGGDPNQPQH
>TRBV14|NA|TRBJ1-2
ASSQGRNGYT
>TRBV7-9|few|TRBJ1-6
ASSLEGGTNSPLH
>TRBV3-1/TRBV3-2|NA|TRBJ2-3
ASSQPSGGRGQY
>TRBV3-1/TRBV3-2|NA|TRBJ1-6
ASSLGQSINSPLH
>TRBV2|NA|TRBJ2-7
ASSATNRVEQY
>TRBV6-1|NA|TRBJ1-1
ASSGRLGQGVNTEAF
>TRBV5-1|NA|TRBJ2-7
ASSLGTVPYEQY
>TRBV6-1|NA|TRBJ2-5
ASSEAGTDQETQY
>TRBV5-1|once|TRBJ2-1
ASSLGGLNEQF
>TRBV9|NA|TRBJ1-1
ASSVAGQGYTEAF
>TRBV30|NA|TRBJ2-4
AWNPGTGLAKNIQY
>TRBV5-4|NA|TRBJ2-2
ASGKGLGELF
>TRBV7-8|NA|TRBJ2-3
ASSSRIAGGSTDTQY
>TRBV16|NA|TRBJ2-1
ASSRKGANEQF
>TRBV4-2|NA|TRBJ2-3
ASSQATSGGADTQY
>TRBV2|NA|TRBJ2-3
ASSALAGAKDTQY
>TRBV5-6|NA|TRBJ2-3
ASSLYTGTGGYTQY
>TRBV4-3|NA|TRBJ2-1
ASSQRGFPYNEQF
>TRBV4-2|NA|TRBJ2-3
ASSQDGTSTDTQY
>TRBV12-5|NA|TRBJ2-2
ASGLVPDRASTGELF
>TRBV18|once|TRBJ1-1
ASSPPSVNTEAF
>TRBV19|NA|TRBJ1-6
ASSSQDYYNSPLH
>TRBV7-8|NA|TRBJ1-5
ASSVGAGNQPQH
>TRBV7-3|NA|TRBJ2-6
ASSPTPAAMGANVLT
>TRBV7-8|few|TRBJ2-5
ASQDRAGAIQETQY
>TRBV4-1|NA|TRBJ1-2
ASSAGTGVSYT
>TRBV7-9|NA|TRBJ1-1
ASSVKDRAITEAF
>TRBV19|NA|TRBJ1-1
ASSPGTGVTEAF